This T cell receptor beta chain is from a study of T cell repertoires and HLA-DP antigens. On this clone itself: Its antigen is unidentified.

The CDR3 runs 15 residues. Primers targeted 54 TRBV and 13 TRBJ segments. Assay: immunoSEQ multiplex PCR; the TCRdb copy retains only in-frame clones and omits some. In the table there are about 110,000 clones, over 90% of which are singletons. The sequenced material came from CD4+ T cells from PBMCs. The chain recombines TRBV21-1 with TRBJ2-7; the listed D gene, TRBD1, was not tested against the DNA. TRBV21-1 counts as a pseudogene. This clonotype was sampled from a woman aged 18-30 years in good health and CMV-seronegative. As DNA, the CDR3 is TGTGCCAGCAGCAAAGAGGGGACAGTGAACTACGAGCAGTACTTC. It codes for CASSKEGTVNYEQYF.